This TCR beta chain stems from a study of CD8 T cells in Susac syndrome. Looked up from germline, CDR1 is MNHEY and CDR2 is SVGEGT. The CDR3 totals 13 residues. V lost 6 bases, J lost 1 base, and 2 bases stayed unmatched. Random hexamers primed reverse transcription of about 0.5 to 1 ug RNA. TCRdb recomputed calls from the immunoSEQ multiplex PCR reads with MiXCR, one row per CDR3 protein. The sample has around 130,000 distinct CDR3 sequences; 94% are singletons. The rearrangement uses TRBV6-2 or TRBV6-3 and TRBJ2-5; 7 bases are shared with TRBD2. The source material was CD4+ T cells from PBMCs. This clonotype was sampled from a human donor in good health. The CDR3 protein is CASRGTTQETQYF. The CDR3 bases are TGTGCCAGCAGGGGGACTACCCAAGAGACCCAGTACTTC.